The present TCR beta chain was sequenced within a study of beta chain features in type 1 diabetes. Study results and caveats: Among patients with Type 1 diabetes, TCRB CDR3s were moderately but significantly shorter in every one of the four CD4+ subsets. Patients with type 1 diabetes carried fewer insertions and had more deletions at their VDJ junctions.

CDR1 SGHNT and CDR2 YYREEE come from the germline V gene (reference sequence). After removal of 4 bases from V and 7 bases from J, the junction contained 18 bases not matched to a gene. This CDR3 is 18 amino acids long. The authors reverse transcribed all of the isolated RNA, so sequencing captured expressed TCRB transcripts. The data were produced by immunoSEQ multiplex PCR, yet TCRdb's version contains in-frame clones alone and is incomplete. The sample has about 170,000 clones; over 6% are singletons. This clone was observed a few times. What it binds is unknown. Source material: central memory CD4+ T cells from blood. The sequence was collected from a man aged 18 to 35 with type 1 diabetes. The gene calls are TRBV5-4 and TRBJ2-1; 9 positions match TRBD2. The CDR3 DNA sequence: TGTGCCAGCAGCCCTACCTTAGACCTTAGCGGGGGAGGGAATGAGCAGTTCTTC. Protein: CASSPTLDLSGGGNEQFF. Supplemented by reference TRBV5-4 and TRBJ2-1, the full variable domain reads ETGVTQSPTHLIKTRGQQVTLRCSSQSGHNTVSWYQQALGQGPQFIFQYYREEENGRGNFPPRFSGLQFPNYSSELNVNALELDDSALYLCASSPTLDLSGGGNEQFFGPGTRLTVL.